Listed here are 13 T cell receptor beta chains from one sample, sequenced in a study of shared clonotypes between healthy human individuals. Some clones are missing from TCRdb's copy, which holds only in-frame ones; the method was immunoSEQ multiplex PCR. This table has 2 million to 2.5 million clones, 93% appearing once. Sequencing was done on a sample of naive CD4+ T cells from PBMCs. Indicated subset: CD45RA+ positively selected. The receptors here all came from a man aged 18 to 30 in good health. Some clones in this sample may be carry-over from other donors' samples.

The J gene is TRBJ2-5, the V gene TRBV5-4, with TRBD2 matching over 11 bases. CDR1 is SGHNT and CDR2 is YYREEE in the germline V gene (reference sequence). Trimming removed 4 bases from V and 7 bases from J; junction bases left unmatched: 12. The CDR3 totals 16 residues. The CDR3 region has the DNA TGTGCCAGCAGCGGGGGGACTAGCGGAGCCTTCGCGACCCAGTACTTC. Translating gives CASSGGTSGAFATQYF.

This rearrangement joins TRBV7-3 to TRBJ2-2; D is unclear. CDR3 length: 16 amino acids. V lost 2 bases and J 2 bases, leaving 12 bases between the germline ends. The V gene's germline CDR1 is SGHTA and CDR2 FQGTGA. DNA for the CDR3: TGTGCCAGCAGCTTACGTCGGGTCCTTAACACCGGGGAGCTGTTTTTT. Protein sequence: CASSLRRVLNTGELFF.

The chain joins TRBV7-3 to TRBJ2-2, with D tentatively TRBD1 or TRBD2 (6 bases each). The V and J ends lost 5 bases and 3 bases respectively, with 16 bases between them. Germline CDR1 and CDR2: SGHTA and FQGTGA. The CDR3 covers 16 residues. CDR3 in DNA: TGTGCCAGCAGCCCAAGGGGGGTGGGAGACACCGGGGAGCTGTTTTTT. Protein: CASSPRGVGDTGELFF.

This chain connects TRBV4-2 to TRBJ2-1, with D perhaps matching TRBD1 or TRBD2 (5 bases each). The V end lost 3 bases, the J end lost 0 bases, and 18 bases lay between the germline ends. Germline CDR1 and CDR2: LGHNA and YNFKEQ. The CDR3 sequence is 18 residues long. This CDR3 reads CASSHDRDLRGSYNEQFF. CDR3 nucleotide sequence: TGTGCCAGCAGCCACGACCGGGACCTCCGGGGCTCCTACAATGAGCAGTTCTTC.

The chain couples TRBV7-7 to TRBJ2-1; 7 bases line up with TRBD2. The CDR3 runs 13 residues. The ends lost 1 base at V and 10 bases at J; junction bases unmatched: 4. The germline V gene encodes CDR1 SSHAT and CDR2 FNYEAQ (reference sequence). The CDR3 spells CASSLGTRGEQFF. In nucleotides, the CDR3 is TGTGCCAGCAGCTTAGGGACTAGAGGCGAGCAGTTCTTC.

The V gene is TRBV6-5, the J gene TRBJ2-3; D remains ambiguous. Germline V gene sequence: CDR1 MNHEY, CDR2 SVGAGI. V lost 2 bases and J lost 2, with 11 bases in between. CDR3 length: 15 residues. CDR3 sequence reads: CASSYNSANTDTQYF. CDR3 DNA sequence: TGTGCCAGCAGTTACAACAGCGCAAACACAGATACGCAGTATTTT.

This chain links TRBV4-2 with TRBJ1-2; D is possibly TRBD1 (5 bases). This CDR3 contains 15 residues. V was pared by 0 bases and J by 0 bases, with 8 bases between. Germline-derived CDR1 and CDR2 are LGHNA and YNFKEQ. The CDR3: CASSQDTGANYGYTF. The CDR3 nucleotides are TGTGCCAGCAGCCAAGATACAGGAGCTAACTATGGCTACACCTTC.

As regards this clone: Other DNA sequences within the sample encode an identical CDR3. This rearrangement joins TRBV5-1 to TRBJ2-7, with 11 bases that match TRBD1. Germline lookup yields CDR1 SGHRS and CDR2 YFSETQ. J gave up 4 bases and V 4 bases, and 4 bases lay outside the gene matches. The CDR3 covers 14 residues. The CDR3 spells CASSTGQGAYEQYF. The CDR3 nucleotides read TGCGCCAGCAGCACCGGACAGGGGGCTTACGAGCAGTACTTC.

The chain links TRBV7-3 to TRBJ2-1; TRBD2 might be the D (5 bases). The CDR3 is 13 amino acids. Trimming removed 2 bases from V and 7 bases from J, with 9 bases in between. The germline V gene encodes CDR1 SGHTA and CDR2 FQGTGA. The CDR3 DNA reads TGTGCCAGCAGCTTAGCGGGTTTGAATGAGCAGTTCTTC. This sequence encodes CASSLAGLNEQFF.

This rearrangement joins TRBV27 to TRBJ2-5; 9 nucleotides agree with TRBD2. There are 14 residues in the CDR3. In germline, CDR1 is MNHEY, CDR2 SMNVEV (reference sequence). V was clipped by 5 bases and J by 2 bases; unmatched bases: 3. The CDR3 sequence: CASSPAGGQETQYF. The CDR3 region has the DNA TGTGCCAGCAGTCCGGCGGGAGGGCAAGAGACCCAGTACTTC.

V usage is TRBV5-6 and J usage is TRBJ1-1, with a weak D call TRBD1 (5 bases). The ends were cut back, 2 bases at V and 6 bases at J, with 20 bases in the middle. The germline gives CDR1 SGHDT, CDR2 YYEEEE. This CDR3 has 16 residues. The CDR3 sequence: CASSFGLARKGSEAFF. In nucleotides, the CDR3 is TGTGCCAGCAGCTTCGGGCTCGCCCGGAAGGGGTCTGAAGCTTTCTTT.

V usage is TRBV5-1 and J usage is TRBJ2-3; D perhaps matches TRBD2 (5 bases). The germline V gene encodes CDR1 SGHRS and CDR2 YFSETQ. The CDR3 extends over 15 amino acids. V was cut by 0 bases and J by 8 bases, with 16 bases left in between. In nucleotides, the CDR3 is TGCGCCAGCAGCTTGGCCGGCGGGCAAGGAGGTACGCAGTATTTT. Protein sequence: CASSLAGGQGGTQYF.

The rearrangement uses TRBV6-1 and TRBJ2-1; the match to TRBD2 covers 7 bases. Germline CDR1 reads MNHNS; CDR2 reads SASEGT. This CDR3 contains 15 residues. Losses at the gene ends were 3 bases for V and 6 bases for J; bases not matched to a gene: 8. The CDR3 DNA sequence: TGTGCCAGCAGTGATCAAGGCGGGAGTATCAATGAGCAGTTCTTC. As protein: CASSDQGGSINEQFF.